Listed below are T cell receptor beta chains from one sample, sequenced in a study of T-cell reconstitution after alpha-beta-depleted transplantation in children. TCRdb used MiXCR to reprocess the PCR reads, holding one entry per CDR3 protein. This table has 440,000 or so distinct CDR3 sequences, approximately 42% appearing once. The sequenced sample was PBMCs, obtained before TCRalphabeta/CD19-depleted stem cell transplant. Every receptor here comes from a girl between 2 and 10 years old with aplastic anemia, due to receive a stem cell transplant. CDR3s include the opening cysteine and the closing phenylalanine or tryptophan. The D gene is left open where the match is weak. A clone size is listed for some rows: how often the clone was seen (once, few, many), or a class if it is expanded.

>TRBD1|TRBV20-1|.|TRBJ1-4
CSARDRDEKLFF
TGCAGTGCACGGGACAGGGATGAAAAACTGTTTTTT
>.|TRBV10-2|many|TRBJ1-2
CASRGARGGYGYTF
TGCGCCAGCAGGGGGGCCAGGGGAGGCTATGGCTACACCTTC
>TRBD1|TRBV28|.|TRBJ1-5
CASWGTGGNQPQHF
TGTGCCAGCTGGGGCACAGGGGGCAATCAGCCCCAGCATTTT
>.|TRBV30|few|TRBJ2-4
CAWSVGAKNIQYF
TGTGCCTGGAGTGTAGGGGCCAAAAACATTCAGTACTTC
>.|TRBV10-2|many|TRBJ2-7
CASSERSGKYEQYF
TGCGCCAGCAGTGAGCGGAGCGGCAAATACGAGCAGTACTTC
>TRBD1|TRBV11-2|.|TRBJ1-4
CASSPGTAEKLFF
TGTGCCAGCAGCCCAGGGACAGCCGAAAAACTGTTTTTT
>.|TRBV12-3/TRBV12-4|few|TRBJ2-7
CASTNRDRYEQYF
TGTGCCAGTACGAACAGGGATAGGTACGAGCAGTACTTC
>.|TRBV20-1|.|TRBJ2-3
CSASPAGAGDTQYF
TGCAGTGCAAGTCCCGCGGGGGCTGGGGATACGCAGTATTTT
>TRBD2|TRBV15|.|TRBJ2-3
CATSRMPLRDYTDTQYF
TGTGCCACCAGCAGAATGCCCCTCCGGGACTACACAGATACGCAGTATTTT
>TRBD1|TRBV5-5|many|TRBJ1-5
CASSLADRFNQPQHF
TGTGCCAGCAGCTTGGCGGACAGGTTCAATCAGCCCCAGCATTTT
>.|TRBV7-3|once|TRBJ1-1
CASSPHGRGTEAFF
TGTGCCAGCAGCCCTCACGGTCGGGGCACTGAAGCTTTCTTT
>TRBD1|TRBV4-1|.|TRBJ1-5
CASSQGGQTLGPQHF
TGCGCCAGCAGCCAAGGGGGACAGACCCTGGGCCCCCAGCATTTT
>TRBD1|TRBV6-1|.|TRBJ2-3
CASSLDRPDTQYF
TGTGCCAGCAGCCTGGACAGGCCAGATACGCAGTATTTT
>.|TRBV7-9|.|TRBJ2-7
CASSFLDAKGEQNF
TGTGCCAGCAGCTTCTTAGATGCAAAGGGCGAGCAGAACTTC
>.|TRBV11-2|few|TRBJ1-5
CASSLDTTFPQHF
TGTGCCAGCAGCTTAGATACAACATTCCCCCAGCATTTT
>.|TRBV7-7|once|TRBJ2-5
CASSSGLAETQYF
TGTGCCAGCAGCTCAGGACTGGCGGAGACCCAGTACTTC
>.|TRBV7-9|.|TRBJ2-1
CASSLNRENEQFF
TGTGCCAGCAGCTTGAACAGGGAGAATGAGCAGTTCTTC
>TRBD1|TRBV20-1|.|TRBJ2-5
CSAREGQGRETQYF
TGCAGTGCTAGAGAAGGACAGGGACGAGAGACCCAGTACTTC
>TRBD2|TRBV30|.|TRBJ2-1
CAWRGLAGVSGEQFF
TGTGCCTGGAGGGGGCTAGCGGGAGTTAGTGGGGAGCAGTTCTTC
>TRBD1|TRBV7-9|.|TRBJ2-7
CASSVPGQGNEQYF
TGTGCCAGCAGCGTACCGGGACAGGGAAACGAGCAGTACTTC
>TRBD2|TRBV7-2|few|TRBJ2-3
CASSLRVAGFPDTQYF
TGTGCCAGCAGCTTAAGGGTAGCGGGCTTCCCAGATACGCAGTATTTT
>.|TRBV20-1|.|TRBJ2-7
CSASLGTYEQYF
TGCAGTGCTAGCCTCGGGACGTACGAGCAGTACTTC
>TRBD1|TRBV6-2/TRBV6-3|.|TRBJ2-5
CASSYSWTGTETQYF
TGTGCCAGCAGTTACTCGTGGACAGGGACGGAGACCCAGTACTTC
>.|TRBV6-1|.|TRBJ1-5
CASSWIAPDNQPQHF
TGTGCCAGCAGCTGGATCGCCCCAGACAATCAGCCCCAGCATTTT
>.|TRBV12-3/TRBV12-4|.|TRBJ2-3
CASSLADTDTQYF
TGTGCCAGCAGTCTGGCCGACACAGATACGCAGTATTTT
>.|TRBV6-2/TRBV6-3|many|TRBJ2-2
CASSFNRETNTGELFF
TGTGCCAGCAGTTTTAACAGGGAGACGAACACCGGGGAGCTGTTTTTT
>TRBD2|TRBV4-1|.|TRBJ2-3
CASSQGLSGGARDTQYF
TGCGCCAGCAGCCAAGGACTTAGCGGGGGGGCGAGAGATACGCAGTATTTT
>.|TRBV12-3/TRBV12-4|.|TRBJ2-3
CASSFSGSLPYF
TGTGCCAGCAGTTTTTCAGGATCTCTGCCGTATTTT
>.|TRBV15|many|TRBJ2-5
CATSRGGETQYF
TGTGCCACCAGCAGAGGGGGAGAGACCCAGTACTTC
>.|TRBV7-9|.|TRBJ2-3
CASSFGARTDTQYF
TGTGCCAGCAGCTTCGGGGCGCGCACAGATACGCAGTATTTT
>TRBD2|TRBV20-1|.|TRBJ2-7
CSASATSGSSYEQYF
TGCAGTGCTAGTGCGACTAGCGGTAGCTCCTACGAGCAGTACTTC
>.|TRBV5-1|.|TRBJ2-6
CASSFGQDLAF
TGCGCCAGCAGCTTCGGCCAGGATCTGGCTTTC
>TRBD2|TRBV4-1|.|TRBJ2-7
CASSQPTSGGTYEQYF
TGCGCCAGCAGCCAACCGACTAGCGGCGGAACCTACGAGCAGTACTTC
>TRBD1|TRBV30|.|TRBJ2-2
CAWSVRQGARLNTGELFF
TGTGCCTGGAGTGTACGACAGGGGGCGCGGTTAAACACCGGGGAGCTGTTTTTT
>.|TRBV10-2|.|TRBJ2-1
CASSEGAALYNEQFF
TGCGCCAGCAGTGAGGGGGCAGCATTGTACAATGAGCAGTTCTTC
>TRBD1|TRBV20-1|.|TRBJ1-5
CSAEYRGSNQPQHF
TGCAGTGCGGAATACAGGGGGTCCAATCAGCCCCAGCATTTT
>.|TRBV7-9|.|TRBJ2-1
CASSLVGDIAEQFF
TGTGCCAGCAGCTTGGTGGGGGACATCGCGGAGCAGTTCTTC
>.|TRBV4-1|.|TRBJ2-1
CASSQASGLHNEQFF
TGCGCCAGCAGCCAGGCATCGGGACTTCACAATGAGCAGTTCTTC
>TRBD2|TRBV3-1|.|TRBJ2-1
CASSAWTSGREQFF
TGTGCCAGCAGCGCCTGGACTAGCGGGCGGGAGCAGTTCTTC
>.|TRBV15|.|TRBJ2-5
CATSREGGRRETQYF
TGTGCCACCAGCAGAGAAGGGGGTAGGCGGGAGACCCAGTACTTC
>TRBD2|TRBV5-1|.|TRBJ2-1
CASSSFTGTSVYNEQFF
TGCGCCAGCAGCTCCTTCACCGGGACTAGCGTATACAATGAGCAGTTCTTC
>TRBD2|TRBV12-3/TRBV12-4|many|TRBJ2-5
CASSPSRPSGRGETQYF
TGTGCCAGCAGTCCGAGTCGGCCTAGCGGGAGGGGGGAGACCCAGTACTTC
>.|TRBV12-3/TRBV12-4|many|TRBJ1-5
CASSLTGYRQPQHF
TGTGCCAGCAGTTTAACGGGGTATCGACAGCCCCAGCATTTT
>.|TRBV20-1|many|TRBJ2-3
CSASFAGTDTQYF
TGCAGTGCTAGTTTCGCGGGCACAGATACGCAGTATTTT
>.|TRBV20-1|.|TRBJ2-5
CSATKGGGAVETQYF
TGCAGTGCTACCAAAGGGGGGGGCGCGGTAGAGACCCAGTACTTC
>TRBD1|TRBV20-1|many|TRBJ2-7
CSARDQQGVYEQYF
TGCAGTGCTAGAGATCAACAGGGGGTGTACGAGCAGTACTTC
>.|TRBV13|many|TRBJ2-7
CASSPSFAAVYEQYF
TGTGCCAGCAGCCCCTCTTTTGCGGCGGTCTACGAGCAGTACTTC
>TRBD2|TRBV20-1|.|TRBJ2-3
CSARQLAGYTDTQYF
TGCAGTGCTAGACAACTAGCGGGCTACACAGATACGCAGTATTTT
>TRBD2|TRBV19|few|TRBJ2-1
CASSHRLAGDNEQFF
TGTGCCAGTAGCCATCGACTAGCGGGAGACAATGAGCAGTTCTTC
>TRBD2|TRBV12-3/TRBV12-4|many|TRBJ2-7
CASSFGTSGNVEQYF
TGTGCCAGCAGTTTCGGGACTAGCGGGAATGTCGAGCAGTACTTC